These 6 T cell receptor beta chains originate from one sample sequenced in a study of T cell responses to AZD1222 COVID-19 vaccine. Here immunoSEQ multiplex PCR was the method, and the copy in TCRdb shows in-frame clones only, minus some. This sample yields some 200,000 clones, of which roughly 91% are seen a single time; approximately 0.97% belongs to the top ten. This material consisted of peripheral blood, taken on day 0 of AZD1222 vaccination. All receptors derive from an adult in good health.

This clone was seen only once. The chain has TRBV13 and TRBJ2-3, with D perhaps matching TRBD1 or TRBD2 (5 bases each). Germline V lookup: CDR1 PRHDT, CDR2 FYEKMQ (reference sequence). The CDR3 has 17 amino acids. The ends were cut back, 0 bases at V and 0 bases at J, with 13 bases in the middle. CDR3 sequence reads: CASSLGLGLASTDTQYF. CDR3 DNA sequence: TGTGCCAGCAGCTTAGGCCTGGGGCTAGCAAGCACAGATACGCAGTATTTT.

The V and J genes are TRBV16 and TRBJ1-2; D perhaps matches TRBD1 (6 bases). The CDR3 runs 14 residues. Germline V lookup: CDR1 KGHSY, CDR2 FQNENV. Trimming took off 0 bases at V and 9 bases at J, with 14 bases between the two ends. CDR3 in amino acids: CASSQSAGADRYTF. The CDR3 bases are TGTGCCAGCAGCCAATCGGCAGGGGCCGACCGCTACACCTTC. The complete variable domain, with remaining parts taken from reference TRBV16 and TRBJ1-2, reads GEEVAQTPKHLVRGEGQKAKLYCAPIKGHSYVFWYQQVLKNEFKFLISFQNENVFDETGMPKERFSAKCLPNSPCSLEIQATKLEDSAVYFCASSQSAGADRYTFGSGTRLTVV.

The chain recombines TRBV7-2 with TRBJ2-7, with no clear D. There are 14 residues in the CDR3. Germline lookup yields CDR1 SGHTA and CDR2 FQGNSA. Trimming cost V 2 bases and J 3 bases, with 11 bases left between them. The CDR3 DNA follows: TGTGCCAGCAGCTTAAGTCGCTTTGGCTACGAGCAGTACTTC. Residues: CASSLSRFGYEQYF.

The chain carries TRBV2 and TRBJ1-4; 7 bases agree with TRBD1. Germline-derived CDR1 and CDR2 are SNHLY and FYNNEI. The CDR3 is 16 residues long. The ends lost 6 bases at V and 2 bases at J; junction bases unmatched: 9. In DNA, the CDR3 is TGTGCCAGCAGCCCCGCACAGGGGCGGACTAATGAAAAACTGTTTTTT. It yields the protein CASSPAQGRTNEKLFF.

The V call is TRBV27, the J call TRBJ2-2; 8 positions agree with TRBD1. This CDR3 is built from 16 residues. Trimming at V came to 3 bases and at J to 4 bases, leaving 7 bases not matched to a gene. Germline V gene sequence: CDR1 MNHEY, CDR2 SMNVEV (reference sequence). CDR3 coding DNA: TGTGCCAGCAGTTTCAGCGCGGGACAGGTCACCGGGGAGCTGTTTTTT. Protein sequence: CASSFSAGQVTGELFF.

The table lists this clone with a count of one. The rearrangement links TRBV19 to TRBJ2-5; 7 positions agree with TRBD1. CDR3 size: 14 residues. Losses at the gene ends were 4 bases for V and 2 bases for J; bases not matched to a gene: 4. Per the germline V gene, CDR1 is LNHDA and CDR2 is SQIVND (reference sequence). The CDR3 DNA reads TGTGCCAGTAGTACCTGGACAGGACAAGAGACCCAGTACTTC. Translating gives CASSTWTGQETQYF.